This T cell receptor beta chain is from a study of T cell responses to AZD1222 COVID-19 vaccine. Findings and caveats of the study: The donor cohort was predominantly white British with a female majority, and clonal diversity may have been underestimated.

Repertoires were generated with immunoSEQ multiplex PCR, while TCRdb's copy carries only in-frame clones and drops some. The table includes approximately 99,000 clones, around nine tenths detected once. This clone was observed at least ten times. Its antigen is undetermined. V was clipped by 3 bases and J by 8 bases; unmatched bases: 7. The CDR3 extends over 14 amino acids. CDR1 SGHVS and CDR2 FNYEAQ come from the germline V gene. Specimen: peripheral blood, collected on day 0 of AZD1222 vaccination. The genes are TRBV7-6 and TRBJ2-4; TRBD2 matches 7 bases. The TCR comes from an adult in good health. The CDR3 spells CASSFGRDGDIQYF. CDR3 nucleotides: TGTGCCAGCAGCTTTGGGAGGGACGGGGACATTCAGTACTTC.